Sequencing of this TCR beta chain was carried out in a study of T cells during gluten challenge in celiac disease (dated by TCRdb to about 2017). With regard to the full study: Blood was collected at baseline, day 6 and day 14 of the challenge, whereas duodenal biopsies were collected at baseline and day 14. Single-cell libraries were sequenced paired-end 250 bp and bulk libraries paired-end 300 bp on the Illumina MiSeq.

The protocol used for the library was 5' RACE. Data came from an Illumina MiSeq. A modified SMART protocol was used for preparation of bulk TCR libraries. In the authors' own workflow: Selected pRESTO steps were used for read preprocessing, and IMGT/HighV-QUEST was used to assign V, D, J genes and CDR3 junctions. A bulk sequence was kept only when the sequence appeared in at least two replicates with 10 or more cumulative reads. Repertoire diversity was estimated with an undersampling-corrected Shannon index in samples with more than 20 cells. TCRdb passed the public sequencing reads through fastp at Q25 and MiXCR, retaining productive beta sequences. Each record represents a unique CDR3 protein, reported with the most common genes and DNA among its rows. These V and J calls are TCRdb output, not the study's own analysis. In all, the sample holds roughly 200 distinct CDR3 sequences, and over 8.5% of those were seen once. 45% to 70% of the sample rests with the top ten.

Taking its sample share into account, this clonotype is large (0.1 to 1%). Base qualities are not recorded, but no much larger clone differs from it by a single base. Broader findings and caveats from the paper: Increased clonal expansion on day 6 was shown by a lower sample-corrected Shannon diversity of circulating gluten-specific T cells. The circulating gluten-specific T cells hit their peak on day 6, and the day-6 repertoire seemed to be made up largely of expanded preexisting memory clonotypes. Only 2 patients with many gluten-specific T cells had their challenge samples analyzed by bulk sequencing. Across about seven patients, roughly 11-45% of single-cell TCR-alpha/beta clonotypes at the latest time point were also found at baseline, with roughly 52-56% being obtained from bulk data.

V is pared back by 2 bases and J by 0 bases, with 9 bases lying between the germline termini. CDR1 SGHRS and CDR2 YFSETQ were looked up in the germline V gene. There are 14 amino acids in the CDR3, from cysteine to phenylalanine inclusive. The CDR3 DNA has 42 bases and is translated from base 1. In blood, tetramer-binding CD4+ effector-memory gut-homing T cells were gated as CD3+, CD45RA-, CD62L- and integrin beta7+, with lineage markers excluded. Treated celiac disease patients on a gluten-free diet underwent a 14-day oral dietary gluten challenge to study recall of gluten-specific T cells. Cells were sorted on an Aria II cell sorter as single cells, and also in bulk when tetramer-positive cells were relatively numerous. Peripheral blood mononuclear cells were isolated using Ficoll density gradient centrifugation and were cryopreserved prior to staining. Before tetramer-binding CD4+ T cells were sorted, thawed cells were stained with a pool of PE-conjugated HLA-DQ:gluten tetramers that present immunodominant gluten epitopes. Blood samples underwent tetramer-based enrichment after HLA-DQ:gluten tetramer staining.

The sequenced sample was gluten-specific CD4+ T cells sorted from blood using tetramers, obtained at baseline or on day 6, 14 or 28 of gluten challenge (not recorded which). The sequence came from a male donor with celiac disease. The rearrangement combines TRBV5-1 with TRBJ2-7, with the D gene too uncertain to name. Here is the DNA: TGCGCCAGCAGCTTCTCCCTGAGCTCCTACGAGCAGTACTTC. Its protein product is CASSFSLSSYEQYF.